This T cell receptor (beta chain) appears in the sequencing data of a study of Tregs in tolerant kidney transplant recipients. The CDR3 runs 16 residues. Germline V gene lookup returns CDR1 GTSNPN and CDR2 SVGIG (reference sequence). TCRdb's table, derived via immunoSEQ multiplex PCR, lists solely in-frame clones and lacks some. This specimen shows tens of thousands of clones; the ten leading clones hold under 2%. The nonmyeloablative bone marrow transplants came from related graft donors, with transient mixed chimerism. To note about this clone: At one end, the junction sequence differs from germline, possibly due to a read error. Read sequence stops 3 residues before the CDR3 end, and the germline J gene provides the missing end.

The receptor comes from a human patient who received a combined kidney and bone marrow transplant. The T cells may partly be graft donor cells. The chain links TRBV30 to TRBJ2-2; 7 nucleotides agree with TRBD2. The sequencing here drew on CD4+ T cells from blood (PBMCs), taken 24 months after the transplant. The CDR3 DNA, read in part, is TGTGCCGGGAGGAAAGGGTGGGGGGGATCCGCCGGGGAG. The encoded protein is CAGRKGWGGSAGE. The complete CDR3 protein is CAGRKGWGGSAGELFF.